Sequencing of this TCR beta chain was carried out in a study of cytomegalovirus exposure and HLA in healthy donors. This table comes from immunoSEQ multiplex PCR, and its TCRdb copy is limited to in-frame clones, with some not included. The table records 300,000 to 400,000 clones, 70% to 90% of them present only once. With regard to this clone: What it recognizes is unknown.

Study-level findings and limits: Associated with cytomegalovirus, according to the listing, were about 160 TCR beta chains. First-cohort TCR clusters tended to co-occur in the 130 or so validation repertoires, a later analysis found.

Germline V gives CDR1 SEHNR, CDR2 FQNEAQ (reference sequence). Trimming took 9 bases from V and 6 from J, leaving 11 bases between them. The CDR3 length is 11 residues. The chain employs TRBV7-9 and TRBJ1-2, with a tentative D call TRBD1 (5 bases). The sequenced sample consisted of PBMCs. This clonotype was obtained from a woman aged 18 to 35 in good health and CMV-seronegative. The CDR3 loop is CASSREDGYTF. The CDR3 bases are TGTGCCAGTTCCAGGGAGGATGGCTACACCTTC.